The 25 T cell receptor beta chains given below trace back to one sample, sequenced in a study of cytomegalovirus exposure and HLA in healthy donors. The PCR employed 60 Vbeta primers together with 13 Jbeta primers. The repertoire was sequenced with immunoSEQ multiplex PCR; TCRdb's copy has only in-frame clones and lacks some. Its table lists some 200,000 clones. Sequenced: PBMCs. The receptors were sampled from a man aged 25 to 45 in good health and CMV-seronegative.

CDR3 sequence reads: CASSESLDKDLFF. CDR3 in DNA: TGCGCCAGCAGTGAGTCGCTGGACAAGGATCTGTTTTTT. The chain is built from TRBV10-1 and TRBJ2-2; TRBD1 might be the D (5 bases). The V end was cut by 0 bases, the J end by 14 bases, with 13 bases between. The CDR3 sequence is 13 residues long. Germline CDR1 reads WNHNN; CDR2 reads SYGVQD (reference sequence).

The CDR3 spells CASSLNSLNEQFF. DNA of the CDR3: TGTGCCAGCAGCTTAAATAGTCTCAATGAGCAGTTCTTC. The V call is TRBV11-2, the J call TRBJ2-1; D call uncertain. V was clipped by 2 bases and J by 6 bases, with 8 bases between them. Germline V gene sequence: CDR1 SGHAT, CDR2 FQNNGV. The CDR3 runs to 13 residues.

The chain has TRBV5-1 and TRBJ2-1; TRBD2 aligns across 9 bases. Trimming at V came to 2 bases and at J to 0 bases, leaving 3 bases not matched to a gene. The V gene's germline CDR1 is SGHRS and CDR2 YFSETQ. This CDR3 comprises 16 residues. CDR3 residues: CASSLRSGSSYNEQFF. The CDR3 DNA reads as TGCGCCAGCAGCTTACGTAGCGGGAGCTCCTACAATGAGCAGTTCTTC.

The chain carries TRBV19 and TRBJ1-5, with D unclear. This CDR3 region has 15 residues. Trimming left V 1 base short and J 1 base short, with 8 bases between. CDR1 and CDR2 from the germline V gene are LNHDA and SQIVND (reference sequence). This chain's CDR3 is CASSIVVSSNQPQHF. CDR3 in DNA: TGTGCCAGTAGTATAGTAGTATCCAGCAATCAGCCCCAGCATTTT.

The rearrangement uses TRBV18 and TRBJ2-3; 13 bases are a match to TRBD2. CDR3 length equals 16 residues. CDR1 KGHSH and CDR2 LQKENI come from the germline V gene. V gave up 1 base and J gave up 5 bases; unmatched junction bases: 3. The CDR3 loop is CASSPQRLAGGDTQYF. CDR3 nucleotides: TGTGCCAGCTCACCACAACGACTAGCGGGAGGAGATACGCAGTATTTT. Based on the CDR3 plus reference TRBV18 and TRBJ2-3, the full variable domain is NAGVMQNPRHLVRRRGQEARLRCSPMKGHSHVYWYRQLPEEGLKFMVYLQKENIIDESGMPKERFSAEFPKEGPSILRIQQVVRGDSAAYFCASSPQRLAGGDTQYFGPGTRLTVL.

The CDR3 region is CATGSRPTPTGELFF. As DNA, the CDR3 is TGTGCCACCGGTTCGCGGCCAACCCCCACCGGGGAGCTGTTTTTT. The chain joins TRBV15 to TRBJ2-2; D uncertain. The length of the CDR3 is 15 residues. V was cut by 8 bases and J by 4 bases, with 17 bases left in between. Germline V gene data show CDR1 as LNHNV and CDR2 as YYDKDF (reference sequence). The entire variable domain, with the rest obtained from reference TRBV15 and TRBJ2-2, is as follows: DAMVIQNPRYQVTQFGKPVTLSCSQTLNHNVMYWYQQKSSQAPKLLFHYYDKDFNNEADTPDNFQSRRPNTSFCFLDIRSPGLGDTAMYLCATGSRPTPTGELFFGEGSRLTVL.

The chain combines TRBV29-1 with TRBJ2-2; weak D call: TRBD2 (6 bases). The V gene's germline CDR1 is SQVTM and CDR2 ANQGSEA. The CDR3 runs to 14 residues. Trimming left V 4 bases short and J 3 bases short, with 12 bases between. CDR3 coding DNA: TGCAGCGTTGGGGAGGCCTGGGACACCGGGGAGCTGTTTTTT. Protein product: CSVGEAWDTGELFF.

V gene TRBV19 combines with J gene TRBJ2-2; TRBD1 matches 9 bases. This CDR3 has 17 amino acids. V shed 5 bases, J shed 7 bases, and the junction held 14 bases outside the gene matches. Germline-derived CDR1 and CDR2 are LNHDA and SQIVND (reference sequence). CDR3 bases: TGTGCCAGTAGTGCATCCGGGACAGGGCGTCGGGGCGGGGAGCTGTTTTTT. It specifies CASSASGTGRRGGELFF.

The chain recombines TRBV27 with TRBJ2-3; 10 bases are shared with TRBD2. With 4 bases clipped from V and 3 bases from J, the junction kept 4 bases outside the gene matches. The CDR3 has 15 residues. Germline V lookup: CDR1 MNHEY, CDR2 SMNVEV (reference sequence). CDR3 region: CASSSGLAVTDTQYF. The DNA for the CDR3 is TGTGCCAGCAGTTCCGGACTAGCGGTTACAGATACGCAGTATTTT.

CDR3 residues: CATLAGTAYGYTF. DNA of the CDR3: TGTGCCACCCTAGCCGGGACAGCTTATGGCTACACCTTC. The chain uses TRBV6-6 and TRBJ1-2; TRBD1 matches at 7 bases. The germline CDR1 and CDR2 sequences are MNHNY and SVGAGI (reference sequence). The V gene end was trimmed by 10 bases and the J gene end by 5 bases; junction bases not matched to a gene: 10. The CDR3 loop spans 13 amino acids.

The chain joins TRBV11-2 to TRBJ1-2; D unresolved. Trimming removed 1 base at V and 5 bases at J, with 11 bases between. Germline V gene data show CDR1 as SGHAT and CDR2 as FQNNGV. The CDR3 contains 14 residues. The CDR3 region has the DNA TGTGCCAGCAGCTTAGTGGGCGTTTCATATGGCTACACCTTC. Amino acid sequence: CASSLVGVSYGYTF.

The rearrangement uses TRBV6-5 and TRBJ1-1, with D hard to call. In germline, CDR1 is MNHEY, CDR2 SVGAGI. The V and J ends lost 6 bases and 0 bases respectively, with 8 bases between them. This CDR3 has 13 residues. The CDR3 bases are TGTGCCAGCAGCCTTTCTGTGAACACTGAAGCTTTCTTT. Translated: CASSLSVNTEAFF.

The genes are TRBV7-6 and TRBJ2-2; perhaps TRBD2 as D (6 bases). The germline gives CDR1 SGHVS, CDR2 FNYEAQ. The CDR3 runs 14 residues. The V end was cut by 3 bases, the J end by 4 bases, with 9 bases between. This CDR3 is CASSFSGSTGELFF. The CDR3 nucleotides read TGTGCCAGCAGCTTTTCCGGGAGCACCGGGGAGCTGTTTTTT.

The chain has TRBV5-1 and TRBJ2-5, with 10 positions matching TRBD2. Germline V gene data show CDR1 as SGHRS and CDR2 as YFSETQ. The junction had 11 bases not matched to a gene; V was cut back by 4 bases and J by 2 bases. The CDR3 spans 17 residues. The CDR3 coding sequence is TGCGCCAGCAGCATCCTATCCGGGACTAGCGTTCAAGAGACCCAGTACTTC. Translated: CASSILSGTSVQETQYF.

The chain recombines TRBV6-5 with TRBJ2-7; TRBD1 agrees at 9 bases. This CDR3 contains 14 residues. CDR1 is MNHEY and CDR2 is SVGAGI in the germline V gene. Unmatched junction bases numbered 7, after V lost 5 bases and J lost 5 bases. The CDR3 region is CASSKGTGIHEQYF. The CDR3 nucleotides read TGTGCCAGCAGTAAGGGGACAGGGATCCACGAGCAGTACTTC.

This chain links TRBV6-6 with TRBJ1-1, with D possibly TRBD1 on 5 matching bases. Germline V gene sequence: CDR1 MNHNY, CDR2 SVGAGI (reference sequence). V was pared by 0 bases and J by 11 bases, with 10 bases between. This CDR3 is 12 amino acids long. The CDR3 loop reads CASSYSGEVAFF. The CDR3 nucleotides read TGTGCCAGCAGTTACTCAGGGGAAGTTGCTTTCTTT.

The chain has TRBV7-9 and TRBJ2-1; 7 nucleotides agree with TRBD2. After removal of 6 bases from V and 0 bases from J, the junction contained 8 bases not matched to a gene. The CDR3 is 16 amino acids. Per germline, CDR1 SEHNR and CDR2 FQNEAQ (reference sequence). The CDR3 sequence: CASSGSGQSSYNEQFF. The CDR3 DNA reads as TGTGCCAGCAGTGGTAGCGGGCAGAGCTCCTACAATGAGCAGTTCTTC. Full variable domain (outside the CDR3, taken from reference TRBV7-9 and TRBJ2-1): DTGVSQNPRHKITKRGQNVTFRCDPISEHNRLYWYRQTLGQGPEFLTYFQNEAQLEKSRLLSDRFSAERPKGSFSTLEIQRTEQGDSAMYLCASSGSGQSSYNEQFFGPGTRLTVL.

CDR3: CASSPGTSGTDTQYF. The DNA for the CDR3 is TGTGCCAGCAGCCCCGGGACTAGCGGCACAGATACGCAGTATTTT. V is TRBV9 and J is TRBJ2-3; 10 positions match TRBD2. This CDR3 is 15 amino acids long. The junction had 3 bases not matched to a gene; V was cut back by 4 bases and J by 1 base. Germline-derived CDR1 and CDR2 are SGDLS and YYNGEE.

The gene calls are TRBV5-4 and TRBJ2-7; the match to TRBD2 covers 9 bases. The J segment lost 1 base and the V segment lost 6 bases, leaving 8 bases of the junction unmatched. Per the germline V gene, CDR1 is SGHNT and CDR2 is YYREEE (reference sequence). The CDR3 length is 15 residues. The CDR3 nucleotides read TGTGCCAGCACGCCTAGCGGGGATCGTTCCTACGAGCAGTACTTC. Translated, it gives CASTPSGDRSYEQYF.

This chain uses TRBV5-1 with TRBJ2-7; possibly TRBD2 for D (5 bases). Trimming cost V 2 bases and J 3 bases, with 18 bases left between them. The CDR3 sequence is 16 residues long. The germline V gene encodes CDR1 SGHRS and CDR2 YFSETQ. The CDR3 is CASSFPRDDTNYEQYF. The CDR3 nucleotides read TGCGCCAGCAGCTTCCCTCGGGATGACACAAACTACGAGCAGTACTTC.

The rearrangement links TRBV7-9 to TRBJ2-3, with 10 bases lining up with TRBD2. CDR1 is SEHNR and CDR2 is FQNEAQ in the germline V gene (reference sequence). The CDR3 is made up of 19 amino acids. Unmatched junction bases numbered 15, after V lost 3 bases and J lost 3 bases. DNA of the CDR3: TGTGCCAGCAGCTTCCCCGCCGGGGCTAGCGGGAGAAGGACAGATACGCAGTATTTT. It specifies CASSFPAGASGRRTDTQYF.

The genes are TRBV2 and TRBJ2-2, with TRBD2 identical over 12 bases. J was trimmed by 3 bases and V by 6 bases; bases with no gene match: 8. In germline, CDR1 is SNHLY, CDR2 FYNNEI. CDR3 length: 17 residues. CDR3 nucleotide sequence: TGTGCCAGCAGGGCGCGACTAGCGGGAGTCGACACCGGGGAGCTGTTTTTT. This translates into CASRARLAGVDTGELFF. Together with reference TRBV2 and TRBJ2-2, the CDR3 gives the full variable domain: EPEVTQTPSHQVTQMGQEVILRCVPISNHLYFYWYRQILGQKVEFLVSFYNNEISEKSEIFDDQFSVERPDGSNFTLKIRSTKLEDSAMYFCASRARLAGVDTGELFFGEGSRLTVL.

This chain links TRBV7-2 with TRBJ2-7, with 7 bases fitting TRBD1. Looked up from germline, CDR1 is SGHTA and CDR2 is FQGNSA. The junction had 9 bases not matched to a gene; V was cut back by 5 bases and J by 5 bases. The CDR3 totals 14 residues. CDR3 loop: CASSDVLTGDEQYF. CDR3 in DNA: TGTGCCAGCAGCGACGTGCTTACAGGGGACGAGCAGTACTTC. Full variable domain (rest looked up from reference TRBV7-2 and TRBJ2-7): GAGVSQSPSNKVTEKGKDVELRCDPISGHTALYWYRQSLGQGLEFLIYFQGNSAPDKSGLPSDRFSAERTGGSVSTLTIQRTQQEDSAVYLCASSDVLTGDEQYFGPGTRLTVT.

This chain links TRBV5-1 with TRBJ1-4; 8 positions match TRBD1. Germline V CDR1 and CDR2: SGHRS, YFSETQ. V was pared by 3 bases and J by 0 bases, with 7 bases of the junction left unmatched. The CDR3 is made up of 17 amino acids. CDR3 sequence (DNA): TGCGCCAGCAGCTCCGGACAGGGCCCTTCAACTAATGAAAAACTGTTTTTT. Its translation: CASSSGQGPSTNEKLFF.

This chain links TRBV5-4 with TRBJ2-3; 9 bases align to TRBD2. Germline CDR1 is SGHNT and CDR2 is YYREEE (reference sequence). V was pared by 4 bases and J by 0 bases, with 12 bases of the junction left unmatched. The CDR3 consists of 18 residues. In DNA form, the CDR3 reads TGTGCCAGCAGCCCCGATAGGTGGCTAGCGGGGAGCACAGATACGCAGTATTTT. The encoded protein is CASSPDRWLAGSTDTQYF.